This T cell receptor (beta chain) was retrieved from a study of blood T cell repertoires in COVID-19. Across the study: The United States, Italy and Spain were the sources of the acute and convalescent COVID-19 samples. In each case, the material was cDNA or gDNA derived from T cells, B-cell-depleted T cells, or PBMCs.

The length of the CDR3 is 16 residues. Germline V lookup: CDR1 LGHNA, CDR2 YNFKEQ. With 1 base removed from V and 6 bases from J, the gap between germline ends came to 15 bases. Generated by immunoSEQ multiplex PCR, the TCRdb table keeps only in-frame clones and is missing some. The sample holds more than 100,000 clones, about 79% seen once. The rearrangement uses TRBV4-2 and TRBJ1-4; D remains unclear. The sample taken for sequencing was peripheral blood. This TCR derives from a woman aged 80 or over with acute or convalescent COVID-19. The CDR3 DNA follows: TGTGCCAGCAGCCAAGGACAACGCACATTGGATGAAAAACTGTTTTTT. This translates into CASSQGQRTLDEKLFF.